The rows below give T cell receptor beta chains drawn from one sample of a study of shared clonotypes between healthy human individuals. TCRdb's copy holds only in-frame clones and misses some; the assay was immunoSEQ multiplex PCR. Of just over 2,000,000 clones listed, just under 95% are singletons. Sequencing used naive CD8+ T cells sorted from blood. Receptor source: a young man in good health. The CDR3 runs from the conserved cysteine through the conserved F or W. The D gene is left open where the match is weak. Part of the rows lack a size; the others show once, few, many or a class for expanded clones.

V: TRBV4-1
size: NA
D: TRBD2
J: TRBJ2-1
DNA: TGCGCCAGCAGCCAAGCTGGGACTAGCGGGAGGGACGACAATGAGCAGTTCTTC
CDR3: CASSQAGTSGRDDNEQFF

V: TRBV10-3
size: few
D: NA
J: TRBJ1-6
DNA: TGTGCCATCGGAGGCCCAGGGGTCCCCCTCCACTTT
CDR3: CAIGGPGVPLHF

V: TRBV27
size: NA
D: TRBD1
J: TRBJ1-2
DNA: TGTGCCAGCAGACAGGGGGCCGGTAACTATGGCTACACCTTC
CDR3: CASRQGAGNYGYTF

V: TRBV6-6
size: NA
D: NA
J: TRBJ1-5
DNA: TGTGCCAGCAGTCCCCCTGGGCAGCCCCAGCATTTT
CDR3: CASSPPGQPQHF

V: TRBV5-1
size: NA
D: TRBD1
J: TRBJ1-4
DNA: TGCGCCAGCAGCTTGGACAGGGGCGATAACTTTTTT
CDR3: CASSLDRGDNFF

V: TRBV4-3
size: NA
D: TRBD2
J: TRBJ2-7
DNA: TGCGCCAGCAGCCAAGATCCGCTAGCGGGGGAGTCCTACGAGCAGTACTTC
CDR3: CASSQDPLAGESYEQYF

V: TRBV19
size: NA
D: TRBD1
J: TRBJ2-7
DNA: TGTGCCAGTACCCCCGACAGGGAAATCGACGAGCAGTACTTC
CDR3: CASTPDREIDEQYF

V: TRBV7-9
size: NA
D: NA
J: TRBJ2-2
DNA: TGTGCCAGCAGCGCGACGGGGGAGGCCACCGGGGAGCTGTTTTTT
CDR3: CASSATGEATGELFF

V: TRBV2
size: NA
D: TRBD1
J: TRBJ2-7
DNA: TGTGCCAGCAGCTTACAGGGGGCCCACGAGCAGTACTTC
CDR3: CASSLQGAHEQYF

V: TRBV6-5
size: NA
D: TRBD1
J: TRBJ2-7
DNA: TGTGCCAGCAGTGTCGACAGGGGGTACGAGCAGTACTTC
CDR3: CASSVDRGYEQYF

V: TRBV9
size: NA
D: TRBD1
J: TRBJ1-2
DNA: TGTGCCAGCAGCGTTAACGGGGAAGACAGGGGATGGATCTATGGCTACACCTTC
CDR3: CASSVNGEDRGWIYGYTF

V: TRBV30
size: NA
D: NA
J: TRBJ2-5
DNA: TGTGCCTGGGCTTGGACATTCCAAGAGACCCTGTACTTC
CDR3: CAWAWTFQETLYF

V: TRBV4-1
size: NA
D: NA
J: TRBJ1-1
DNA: TGCGCCAGCAGCCACGGGGGGCGGACTGAAGCTTTCTTT
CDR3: CASSHGGRTEAFF

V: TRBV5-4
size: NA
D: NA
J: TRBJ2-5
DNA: TGTGCCAGCAGCTTGCGGGGCCAAGAGACCCAGTACTTC
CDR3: CASSLRGQETQYF

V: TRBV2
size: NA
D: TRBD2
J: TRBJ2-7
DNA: TGTGCCAGCAGTGAGACTAGCGGGAGGAGGTACGAGCAGTACTTC
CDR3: CASSETSGRRYEQYF

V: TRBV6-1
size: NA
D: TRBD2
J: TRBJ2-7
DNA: TGTGCCAGCAGTGTTTGGCGGGGGGACTCCTACGAGCAGTACTTC
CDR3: CASSVWRGDSYEQYF

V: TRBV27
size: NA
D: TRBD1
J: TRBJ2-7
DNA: TGTGCCAGCAGCCCGACAGGGGACCAGGGCGAGCAGTACTTC
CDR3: CASSPTGDQGEQYF

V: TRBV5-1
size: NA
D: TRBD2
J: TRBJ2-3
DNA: TGCGCCAGCAGCTTGGGGTTAAGTGAGCGGGAGTCAGATACGCAGTATTTT
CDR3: CASSLGLSERESDTQYF

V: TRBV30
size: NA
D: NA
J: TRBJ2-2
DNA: TGTGCCTGGAGTTCGGACTACCCCACCGGGGAGCTGTTTTTT
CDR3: CAWSSDYPTGELFF

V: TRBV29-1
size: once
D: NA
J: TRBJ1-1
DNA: TGCAGCGTTTTTCAGGACCACATAATTAAAGCTTTCTTT
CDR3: CSVFQDHIIKAFF

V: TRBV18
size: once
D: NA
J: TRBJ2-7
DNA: TGTGCCAGCTCACCACCCACAGGGGAGGGGTACTACGAGCAGTACTTC
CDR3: CASSPPTGEGYYEQYF

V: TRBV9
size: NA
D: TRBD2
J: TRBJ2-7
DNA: TGTGCCAGCAGCAGAGGCGGGAGTACCTACGAGCAGTACTTC
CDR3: CASSRGGSTYEQYF